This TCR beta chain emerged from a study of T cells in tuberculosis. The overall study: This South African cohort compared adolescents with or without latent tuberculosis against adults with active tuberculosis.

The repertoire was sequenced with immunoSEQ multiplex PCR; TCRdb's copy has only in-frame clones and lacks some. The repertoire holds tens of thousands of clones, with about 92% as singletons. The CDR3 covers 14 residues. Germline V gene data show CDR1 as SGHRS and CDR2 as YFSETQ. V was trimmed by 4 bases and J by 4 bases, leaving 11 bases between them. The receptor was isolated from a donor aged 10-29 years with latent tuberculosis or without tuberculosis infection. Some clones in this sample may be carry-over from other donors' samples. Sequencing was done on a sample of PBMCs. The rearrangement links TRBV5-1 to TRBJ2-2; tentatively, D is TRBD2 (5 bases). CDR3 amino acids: CASSPSEVTGELFF. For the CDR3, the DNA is TGCGCCAGCAGCCCATCGGAGGTCACCGGGGAGCTGTTTTTT.